The 11 T cell receptor beta chains below come from one sample, sequenced in a study of blood T cell repertoires in COVID-19. Sequenced by immunoSEQ multiplex PCR; TCRdb stores in-frame clones only, minus some. Here the sample spans roughly 270,000 clones, 85% being singletons. Sequencing input: PBMCs or T cells enriched from blood (not recorded which). The receptors come from a woman aged 45-59 years who had recovered from COVID-19.

The V call is TRBV19, the J call TRBJ2-1; 9 bases are a match to TRBD1. CDR3 size: 14 residues. The V gene end was trimmed by 5 bases and the J gene end by 4 bases; junction bases not matched to a gene: 3. CDR1 is LNHDA, CDR2 SQIVND, per germline (reference sequence). In DNA form, the CDR3 reads TGTGCCAGTAGTGGACAGGGGCTTTACAATGAGCAGTTCTTC. This sequence encodes CASSGQGLYNEQFF.

This sequence joins TRBV6-5 and TRBJ1-6; 8 nucleotides agree with TRBD1. The V gene end was trimmed by 6 bases and the J gene end by 6 bases; junction bases not matched to a gene: 4. This CDR3 region has 14 residues. CDR1 and CDR2 (germline): MNHEY, SVGAGI. The chain's CDR3 is CASSDRGGNSPLHF. CDR3 bases: TGTGCCAGCAGCGACAGGGGTGGTAATTCACCCCTCCACTTT.

The chain links TRBV10-3 to TRBJ1-5, with a tentative D call TRBD1 (6 bases). V gave up 7 bases and J gave up 3 bases, with 10 bases separating them. In germline, CDR1 is ENHRY, CDR2 SYGVKD. This CDR3 has 13 amino acids. CDR3 amino acids: CAIKQGLNQPQHF. In DNA, the CDR3 is TGTGCCATCAAACAGGGCCTCAATCAGCCCCAGCATTTT.

This chain uses TRBV12-5 with TRBJ2-3; a possible D gene is TRBD2 (6 bases). CDR3 length: 13 residues. CDR1 LGHNT and CDR2 FRNRAP come from the germline V gene. V was pared by 1 base and J by 4 bases, with 6 bases between. The CDR3 nucleotides read TGTGCTAGTGGTTTGGGCGGGGCAGATACGCAGTATTTT. Its translation: CASGLGGADTQYF.

In nucleotides, the CDR3 is TGCGCCAGCAGCCAAGAGGCAGGGAGGGGCTATGGCTACACCTTC. Translated, it gives CASSQEAGRGYGYTF. The genes are TRBV4-1 and TRBJ1-2, with D maybe TRBD1 (5 bases). CDR1 and CDR2 from the germline V gene are MGHRA and YSYEKL. The CDR3 is 15 amino acids. The V gene lost 0 bases and the J gene lost 4 bases, with 12 bases spanning the gap.

The count of this clone is one. The V call is TRBV7-8, the J call TRBJ2-1; tentatively, D is TRBD2 (6 bases). CDR1 SGHVS and CDR2 FQNEAQ come from the germline V gene. Trimming left V 2 bases short and J 10 bases short, with 18 bases between. CDR3 length: 15 residues. Here the CDR3 reads CASSLSEGFDWEQFF. CDR3 sequence (DNA): TGTGCCAGCAGCTTATCGGAGGGGTTCGATTGGGAGCAGTTCTTC.

This chain links TRBV3-1 (or the pseudogene TRBV3-2) with TRBJ2-7, with a possible D match to TRBD2 (5 bases). CDR1 and CDR2 (germline): LGHDT, YNNKEL (reference sequence). Trimming stripped 4 bases from V and 0 bases from J, with 19 bases between. This CDR3 contains 17 residues. Here the CDR3 reads CASSPLYPGSLSYEQYF. The CDR3 DNA is TGTGCCAGCAGCCCGCTTTACCCGGGGTCCCTCTCCTACGAGCAGTACTTC.

The chain carries TRBV19 and TRBJ2-2, with TRBD2 matching over 14 bases. The CDR3 runs to 19 residues. The J segment lost 7 bases and the V segment lost 0 bases, leaving 10 bases of the junction unmatched. Germline loops: CDR1 LNHDA, CDR2 SQIVND (reference sequence). The CDR3 protein is CASSIEQEGLAGESGELFF. The CDR3 region has the DNA TGTGCCAGTAGTATAGAGCAGGAGGGACTAGCGGGAGAAAGCGGGGAGCTGTTTTTT.

This clone appeared once. The chain couples TRBV2 to TRBJ1-4; D is unresolved. V dropped 6 bases and J dropped 0 bases, with 11 bases sitting between them. This CDR3 is 15 amino acids long. Germline CDR1 is SNHLY and CDR2 is FYNNEI. The CDR3 spells CASSPRLATNEKLFF. CDR3 DNA sequence: TGTGCCAGCAGCCCTAGACTGGCAACTAATGAAAAACTGTTTTTT. The full variable domain, completed using reference TRBV2 and TRBJ1-4, is EPEVTQTPSHQVTQMGQEVILRCVPISNHLYFYWYRQILGQKVEFLVSFYNNEISEKSEIFDDQFSVERPDGSNFTLKIRSTKLEDSAMYFCASSPRLATNEKLFFGSGTQLSVL.

The chain combines TRBV5-1 with TRBJ2-5; weak D call: TRBD2 (6 bases). CDR3 length: 16 residues. CDR1 is SGHRS, CDR2 YFSETQ, per germline. Trimming removed 0 bases at V and 2 bases at J, with 14 bases between. The CDR3 region has the DNA TGCGCCAGCAGCTTGGGCTCGATGGGGGGACAAGAGACCCAGTACTTC. Translated: CASSLGSMGGQETQYF.

The chain has TRBV5-4 and TRBJ2-1; 13 nucleotides match TRBD2. The junction had 10 bases not matched to a gene; V was cut back by 2 bases and J by 2 bases. CDR1 and CDR2 from the germline V gene are SGHNT and YYREEE (reference sequence). The CDR3 is 19 amino acids. The CDR3, as DNA: TGTGCCAGCAGCTTACAACTAGCGGGGGGGGTAGGACCCTACAATGAGCAGTTCTTC. Its protein is CASSLQLAGGVGPYNEQFF.